This T cell receptor beta chain was found in a study of blood T cell repertoires in COVID-19. Study overall: From T cells, B-cell-depleted T cells, or PBMCs came the material, which was cDNA or gDNA.

The CDR3 sequence is 16 residues long. Germline V gives CDR1 SEHNR, CDR2 FQNEAQ (reference sequence). Trimming removed 6 bases at V and 5 bases at J, with 19 bases between. In the original analysis: From reference gene primer amplification, estimates of nucleated cell counts were derived. Profiled with immunoSEQ multiplex PCR; TCRdb holds only in-frame clones, not every one. Clone size and V and J calls were adopted from that table, with D and trimming inferred from the DNA. Of roughly 70,000 clones listed, around 82% are singletons. This receptor was obtained from an older woman with acute or convalescent COVID-19. The chain combines TRBV7-9 with TRBJ2-2, with D possibly TRBD2 on 6 matching bases. The sequencing sample was made of peripheral blood. The CDR3 reads CASSSSPGLGTGELFF. The CDR3 region has the DNA TGTGCCAGCAGTTCTTCACCGGGACTGGGGACCGGGGAGCTGTTTTTT.